Here is one T cell receptor beta chain with its context. The sample originates from a study of OX40 agonist ivuxolimab in advanced cancers. Method: immunoSEQ multiplex PCR; TCRdb's copy keeps in-frame clones and lacks some. The sample has approximately 31,000 clones; roughly 90% are singletons. The source material was CD4+ or CD8+ T cells sorted from blood, sampled in a trial of the OX40 agonist ivuxolimab. The receptor's source is an adult with an advanced solid tumor such as melanoma, head and neck, liver or kidney cancer.

This CDR3 is CASSQAGARTDTQYF. The CDR3 DNA sequence: TGCGCCAGCAGCCAGGCGGGAGCACGTACAGATACGCAGTATTTT. The rearrangement joins TRBV4-3 to TRBJ2-3, with 7 bases aligning to TRBD2. Unmatched junction bases numbered 6, after V lost 3 bases and J lost 3 bases. The CDR3 totals 15 residues. From germline, CDR1 is LGHNA and CDR2 YSLEER.